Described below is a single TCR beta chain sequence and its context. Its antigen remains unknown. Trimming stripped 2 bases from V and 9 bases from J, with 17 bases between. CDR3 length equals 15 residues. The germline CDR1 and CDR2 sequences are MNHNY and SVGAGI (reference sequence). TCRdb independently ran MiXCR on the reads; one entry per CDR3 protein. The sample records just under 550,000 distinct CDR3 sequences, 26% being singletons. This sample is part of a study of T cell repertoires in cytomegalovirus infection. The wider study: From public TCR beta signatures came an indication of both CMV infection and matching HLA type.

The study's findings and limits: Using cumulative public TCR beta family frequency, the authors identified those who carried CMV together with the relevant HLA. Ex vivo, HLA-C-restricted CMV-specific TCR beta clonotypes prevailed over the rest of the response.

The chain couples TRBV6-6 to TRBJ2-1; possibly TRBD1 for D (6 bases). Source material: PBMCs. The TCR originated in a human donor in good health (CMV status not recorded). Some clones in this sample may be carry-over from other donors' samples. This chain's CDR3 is CASSYDRWKDFEQFF. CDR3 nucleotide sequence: TGTGCCAGCAGTTACGACAGGTGGAAGGACTTTGAGCAGTTCTTC.